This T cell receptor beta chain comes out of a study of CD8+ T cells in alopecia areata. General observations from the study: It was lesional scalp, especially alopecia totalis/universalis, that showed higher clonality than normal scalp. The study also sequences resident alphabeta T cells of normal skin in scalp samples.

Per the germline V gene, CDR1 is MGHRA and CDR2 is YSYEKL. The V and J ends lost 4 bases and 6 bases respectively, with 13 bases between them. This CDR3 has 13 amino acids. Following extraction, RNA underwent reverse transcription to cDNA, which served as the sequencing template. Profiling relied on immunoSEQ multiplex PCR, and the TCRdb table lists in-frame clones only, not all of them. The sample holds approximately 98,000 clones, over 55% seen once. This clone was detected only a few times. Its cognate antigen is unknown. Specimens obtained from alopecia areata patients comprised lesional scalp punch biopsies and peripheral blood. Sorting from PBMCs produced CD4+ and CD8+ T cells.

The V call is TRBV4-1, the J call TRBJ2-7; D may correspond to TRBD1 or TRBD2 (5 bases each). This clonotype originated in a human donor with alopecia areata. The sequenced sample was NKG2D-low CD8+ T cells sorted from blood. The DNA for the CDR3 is TGCGCCAGCAGCCTGGGGACCCCCCTCGAGCAGTACTTC. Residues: CASSLGTPLEQYF.